The 20 T cell receptor beta chains below come from one sample, sequenced in a study of radiotherapy plus CTLA-4 blockade in lung cancer (dated by TCRdb to the late 2010s). The protocol used for the library was the immunoSEQ multiplex PCR assay. The immuneACCESS repertoire file appears here via TCRdb, limited to in-frame rearrangements. These files lack a portion of the clones; in checked studies, under half of the deficit traces to unresolved V genes, and the cause of the others is not known. Across this sample there are roughly 120,000 clones, with about four fifths seen only once. Approximately 5.5% of the sample comes from the top ten. The specimen was peripheral blood, collected from a patient treated with radiotherapy plus ipilimumab. Receptors originate from a human donor with non-small cell lung cancer who had a partial response to radiotherapy plus ipilimumab.

The rearrangement joins TRBV12-5 to TRBJ1-5, with 7 bases lining up with TRBD1. Unmatched junction bases numbered 7, after V lost 7 bases and J lost 4 bases. The CDR3 extends over 14 amino acids. Germline-derived CDR1 and CDR2 are LGHNT and FRNRAP. The CDR3 sequence: CASAGGKLNQPQHF. The CDR3 coding sequence is TGTGCTAGTGCAGGGGGGAAGCTAAATCAGCCCCAGCATTTT.

In its sample, this clone was seen many times. This sample also contains other DNA sequences that code for the same CDR3. The chain employs TRBV6-5 and TRBJ1-1; TRBD1 matches at 7 bases. Germline V gene lookup returns CDR1 MNHEY and CDR2 SVGAGI. CDR3 size: 13 residues. Germline trimming cut 6 bases from V and 0 bases from J; bases unmatched to any gene: 1. The CDR3 loop reads CASRGTVNTEAFF. CDR3 coding DNA: TGTGCCAGCAGGGGGACAGTGAACACTGAAGCTTTCTTT.

In its sample, this clone was seen a few times. The J gene is TRBJ2-6, the V gene TRBV15, with 10 nucleotides matching TRBD2. Germline CDR1 and CDR2: LNHNV and YYDKDF (reference sequence). The J segment lost 4 bases and the V segment lost 1 base, leaving 7 bases of the junction unmatched. CDR3 length: 18 residues. The CDR3 sequence: CATSRVSSGSPGANVLTF. CDR3 nucleotide sequence: TGTGCCACCAGCAGAGTGTCTAGCGGGAGTCCCGGGGCCAACGTCCTGACTTTC.

This clone was detected only once. The chain links TRBV9 to TRBJ2-1; 8 bases are shared with TRBD2. The J segment lost 5 bases and the V segment lost 1 base, leaving 5 bases of the junction unmatched. The CDR3 is made up of 15 amino acids. Per germline, CDR1 SGDLS and CDR2 YYNGEE. CDR3 sequence reads: CASSVLAGQNNEQFF. The CDR3, as DNA: TGTGCCAGCAGCGTACTAGCGGGCCAGAACAATGAGCAGTTCTTC.

The chain carries TRBV5-4 and TRBJ1-1; 8 bases map to TRBD1. The CDR3 is 11 amino acids. J gave up 5 bases and V 7 bases, and 1 base lay outside the gene matches. Germline V gives CDR1 SGHNT, CDR2 YYREEE (reference sequence). The CDR3 loop reads CASGDRTEAFF. The CDR3 nucleotides read TGTGCCAGCGGGGACAGGACTGAAGCTTTCTTT.

This clone was picked up many times. J is TRBJ2-2 and V is TRBV6-1; 7 bases map to TRBD2. The germline V gene has CDR1 MNHNS and CDR2 SASEGT. The trim removed 1 base at V and 3 bases at J, leaving 11 bases unmatched. This CDR3 region has 18 residues. The CDR3 nucleotides read TGTGCCAGCAGTGAAGTACCCCGGCTAGCGGAGCACACCGGGGAGCTGTTTTTT. It specifies CASSEVPRLAEHTGELFF.

The CDR3 nucleotides read TGTGCCATCAGTTCACAGAACACTGAAGCTTTCTTT. Encoded protein: CAISSQNTEAFF. The rearrangement uses TRBV10-3 and TRBJ1-1, with no clear D. The CDR3 runs to 12 residues. Germline V CDR1 and CDR2: ENHRY, SYGVKD. Trimming shortened V by 5 bases and J by 1 base, and 5 bases separated the two germline ends.

This chain's CDR3 is CASSGEGANVLTF. CDR3 bases: TGTGCCAGTAGTGGGGAGGGGGCCAACGTCCTGACTTTC. The J gene is TRBJ2-6, the V gene TRBV19; possible D gene TRBD2, 5 bases. The germline V and J ends were trimmed by 5 bases and 4 bases, with 6 bases remaining between them. The CDR3 runs to 13 residues. Germline CDR1 LNHDA, CDR2 SQIVND (reference sequence).

V is TRBV6-5 and J is TRBJ2-3; 7 bases are shared with TRBD1. The CDR3 consists of 15 residues. With V trimmed by 2 bases and J by 4 bases, 6 bases remained unmatched. Germline V gene data show CDR1 as MNHEY and CDR2 as SVGAGI. CDR3 region: CASSYPGGEADTQYF. Here the CDR3 DNA reads TGTGCCAGCAGTTACCCAGGGGGAGAGGCAGATACGCAGTATTTT.

Only one count was recorded for this clone. The J gene is TRBJ1-1, the V gene TRBV11-2; weak D call: TRBD1 (5 bases). The germline V gene has CDR1 SGHAT and CDR2 FQNNGV. This CDR3 has 13 amino acids. V was trimmed by 3 bases and J by 3 bases, leaving 8 bases between them. Here the CDR3 DNA reads TGTGCCAGCAGCTTTGGGGCCGACACTGAAGCTTTCTTT. Its translation is CASSFGADTEAFF.

The chain joins TRBV5-1 to TRBJ2-1, with D perhaps TRBD2 (6 bases). The CDR3 has 16 residues. The V end lost 4 bases, the J end lost 0 bases, and 14 bases lay between the germline ends. Germline V CDR1 and CDR2: SGHRS, YFSETQ. CDR3 nucleotide sequence: TGCGCCAGCAGCCGCACGGCGGGAAGCTCCTACAATGAGCAGTTCTTC. This encodes CASSRTAGSSYNEQFF.

The V call is TRBV29-1, the J call TRBJ1-1; D unclear. The germline V gene has CDR1 SQVTM and CDR2 ANQGSEA. Trimming took off 1 base at V and 11 bases at J, with 11 bases between the two ends. CDR3 size: 11 residues. Written as DNA, the CDR3 is TGCAGCGTTGAAGCGGGTTACGAGGCTTTCTTT. This sequence encodes CSVEAGYEAFF. Combining the CDR3 with reference TRBV29-1 and TRBJ1-1 gives the whole variable domain SAVISQKPSRDICQRGTSLTIQCQVDSQVTMMFWYRQQPGQSLTLIATANQGSEATYESGFVIDKFPISRPNLTFSTLTVSNMSPEDSSIYLCSVEAGYEAFFGQGTRLTVV.

The CDR3 region is CASSYGLAGVDEQYF. The DNA of the CDR3 is TGTGCCAGCAGCTACGGACTAGCGGGAGTCGACGAGCAGTACTTC. V usage is TRBV5-4 and J usage is TRBJ2-7; TRBD2 agrees at 13 bases. The CDR3 sequence is 15 residues long. V trimming: 3 bases; J trimming: 5 bases; junction bases outside the gene matches: 5. CDR1 and CDR2 from the germline V gene are SGHNT and YYREEE (reference sequence).

The rearrangement links TRBV28 to TRBJ1-6, with D tentatively TRBD1 (5 bases). Germline-derived CDR1 and CDR2 are MDHEN and SYDVKM. Between the trimmed V and J ends, which lost 7 bases and 9 bases, there was a span of 16 bases. The CDR3 is 14 amino acids. CDR3 in amino acids: CASMTAGRGSPLHF. The CDR3 DNA is TGTGCCAGCATGACAGCGGGAAGGGGTTCACCCCTCCACTTT. Filled out from reference TRBV28 and TRBJ1-6, the complete variable domain reads DVKVTQSSRYLVKRTGEKVFLECVQDMDHENMFWYRQDPGLGLRLIYFSYDVKMKEKGDIPEGYSVSREKKERFSLILESASTNQTSMYLCASMTAGRGSPLHFGNGTRLTVT.

This chain uses TRBV18 with TRBJ1-3; a weak D match, TRBD1 (5 bases). CDR3 length equals 17 residues. Germline V gene lookup returns CDR1 KGHSH and CDR2 LQKENI. V was pared by 3 bases and J by 0 bases, with 15 bases between. CDR3 coding DNA: TGTGCCAGCTCACCTTCCGGGACTCCAAACTCTGGAAACACCATATATTTT. The encoded protein is CASSPSGTPNSGNTIYF.

The chain links TRBV7-9 to TRBJ1-1, with TRBD1 matching 7 bases. Trimming took 4 bases from V and 7 from J; bases not matched to a gene: 12. Germline values: CDR1 SEHNR, CDR2 FQNEAQ (reference sequence). CDR3 size: 15 residues. This CDR3 reads CASSSGRRTGGEAFF. Here the CDR3 DNA reads TGTGCCAGCAGCTCAGGACGCCGGACAGGAGGTGAAGCTTTCTTT. Supplemented by reference TRBV7-9 and TRBJ1-1, the full variable domain reads DTGVSQNPRHKITKRGQNVTFRCDPISEHNRLYWYRQTLGQGPEFLTYFQNEAQLEKSRLLSDRFSAERPKGSFSTLEIQRTEQGDSAMYLCASSSGRRTGGEAFFGQGTRLTVV.

This clone was counted a single time. The chain combines TRBV19 with TRBJ2-2, with D possibly TRBD2 on 5 matching bases. Germline CDR1 is LNHDA and CDR2 is SQIVND (reference sequence). V gave up 10 bases and J gave up 4 bases, with 19 bases separating them. CDR3 length: 15 residues. The CDR3 loop is CATGPGSRGTGELFF. The CDR3 DNA follows: TGTGCCACCGGTCCGGGTTCTCGGGGCACCGGGGAGCTGTTTTTT.

This chain connects TRBV18 to TRBJ2-1; maybe TRBD2 (5 bases). Trimming pared 7 bases from V and 5 bases from J, leaving 18 bases between. CDR3 length: 15 amino acids. The germline V gene has CDR1 KGHSH and CDR2 LQKENI. This CDR3 is CASFRVASRDNEQFF. The DNA for the CDR3 is TGTGCCAGCTTTCGAGTCGCTAGCAGAGACAATGAGCAGTTCTTC.

The genes are TRBV4-2 and TRBJ1-2, with D unclear. Trimming stripped 4 bases from V and 2 bases from J, with 14 bases between. This CDR3 region has 15 residues. Germline CDR1 is LGHNA and CDR2 is YNFKEQ. CDR3 DNA: TGTGCCAGCAGCCCCCCGGAAAGGAGAAACTATGGCTACACCTTC. Translation: CASSPPERRNYGYTF.

This clone was seen only once. This chain uses TRBV29-1 with TRBJ2-3; maybe TRBD1 (6 bases). The CDR3 consists of 14 residues. Germline values: CDR1 SQVTM, CDR2 ANQGSEA. V gave up 6 bases and J gave up 0 bases, with 13 bases separating them. The CDR3 is CSVLTGPSTDTQYF. The CDR3 nucleotides read TGCAGCGTCCTTACAGGGCCGAGCACAGATACGCAGTATTTT.